These 5 T cell receptor beta chains were sequenced from one sample in a study of shared clonotypes between healthy human individuals (dated by TCRdb to about 2020). The library was made by the immunoSEQ multiplex PCR assay. The source is immuneACCESS, and TCRdb retained only in-frame sequences with V and J called. Part of the clones is not carried over; for the studies checked, unresolved V genes explain less than half of this, and the remainder is unexplained. This sample lists about 380,000 clones; 96% were detected once. Of the sample, approximately 0.32% is held by the ten largest clones. The material sequenced was memory CD8+ T cells sorted from blood. According to the study, the label for this sample's cell subset or site signals: CD45RO+ cells pooled with CCR7-negative TemRA cells. The receptors were sampled from a man aged 25 to 40 in good health.

The CDR3 bases are TGTGCCAGCAGCTTGAGACCAGGGGGATTCTACGAGCAGTACTTC. Its translation is CASSLRPGGFYEQYF. The chain links TRBV7-9 to TRBJ2-7; 7 nucleotides match TRBD1. The length of the CDR3 is 15 residues. CDR1 and CDR2 from the germline V gene are SEHNR and FQNEAQ (reference sequence). J gave up 3 bases and V 3 bases, and 8 bases lay outside the gene matches.

The CDR3 here is CASSLAELNTGELFF. The DNA for the CDR3 is TGTGCCAGCAGCTTAGCGGAACTTAACACCGGGGAGCTGTTTTTT. J is TRBJ2-2 and V is TRBV7-6, with D unclear. Germline V gene sequence: CDR1 SGHVS, CDR2 FNYEAQ. Trimming removed 0 bases from V and 2 bases from J, with 7 bases in between. This CDR3 is built from 15 residues.

The rearrangement links TRBV27 to TRBJ1-3, with TRBD1 as a possible D gene (6 bases). Trimming cost V 6 bases and J 3 bases, with 15 bases left between them. The CDR3 runs to 15 residues. In germline, CDR1 is MNHEY, CDR2 SMNVEV (reference sequence). In DNA form, the CDR3 reads TGTGCCAGCAGCCACAGGGATATGGGTGGAAACACCATATATTTT. Protein: CASSHRDMGGNTIYF.

V usage is TRBV11-2 and J usage is TRBJ2-1, with 8 positions matching TRBD2. This CDR3 has 17 residues. CDR1 is SGHAT, CDR2 FQNNGV, per germline. J lost 4 bases, V lost 1 base, and 9 bases had no gene match. CDR3 sequence reads: CASSLVATSGRYNEQFF. The CDR3, as DNA: TGTGCCAGCAGCTTAGTTGCAACTAGCGGAAGATACAATGAGCAGTTCTTC.

A single count supports this clone. The genes are TRBV6-5 and TRBJ2-1, with 7 bases matching TRBD1. This CDR3 is 15 amino acids long. The V segment lost 6 bases and the J segment 0 bases; nucleotides outside the gene matches: 5. The germline V gene has CDR1 MNHEY and CDR2 SVGAGI. The CDR3 protein is CASRLTGASYNEQFF. In nucleotides, the CDR3 is TGTGCCAGCAGATTAACAGGGGCCTCCTACAATGAGCAGTTCTTC.